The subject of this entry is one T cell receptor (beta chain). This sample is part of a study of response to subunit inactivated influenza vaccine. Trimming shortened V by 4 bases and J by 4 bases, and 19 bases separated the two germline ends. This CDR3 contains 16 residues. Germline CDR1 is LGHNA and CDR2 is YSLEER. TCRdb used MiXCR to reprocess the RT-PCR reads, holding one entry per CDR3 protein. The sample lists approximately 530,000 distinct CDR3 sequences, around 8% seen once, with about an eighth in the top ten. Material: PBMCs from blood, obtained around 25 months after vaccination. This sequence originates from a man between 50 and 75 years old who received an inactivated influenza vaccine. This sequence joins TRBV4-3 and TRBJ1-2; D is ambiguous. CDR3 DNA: TGCGCCAGCAGCCGGGAAGCTGGGGTTTATAGCTATGGCTACACCTTC. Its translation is CASSREAGVYSYGYTF.